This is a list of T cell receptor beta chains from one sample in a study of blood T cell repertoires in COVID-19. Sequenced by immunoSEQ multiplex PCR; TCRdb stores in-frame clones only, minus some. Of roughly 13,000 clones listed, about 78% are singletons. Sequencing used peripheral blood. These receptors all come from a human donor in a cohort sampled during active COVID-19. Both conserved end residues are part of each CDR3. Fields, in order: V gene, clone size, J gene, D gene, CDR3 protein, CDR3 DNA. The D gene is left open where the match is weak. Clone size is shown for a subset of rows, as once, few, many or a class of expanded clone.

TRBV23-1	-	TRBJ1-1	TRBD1	CAGTTGTENTEAFF	TGCGCCGGTACAACCGGGACAGAGAACACTGAAGCTTTCTTT
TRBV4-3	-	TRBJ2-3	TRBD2	CASSQDWRGDYTDTQYF	TGCGCCAGCAGCCAAGATTGGCGGGGGGATTACACAGATACGCAGTATTTT
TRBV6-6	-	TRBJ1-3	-	CASRGPGEDTIYF	TGTGCCAGCAGAGGGCCGGGGGAGGACACCATATATTTT
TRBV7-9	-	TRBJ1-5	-	CASSFTPDQPQHF	TGTGCCAGCAGTTTCACCCCGGATCAGCCCCAGCATTTT
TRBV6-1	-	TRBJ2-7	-	CASRPSTYEQYF	TGTGCCAGCAGACCGAGTACCTACGAGCAGTACTTC
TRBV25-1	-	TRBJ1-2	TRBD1	CATYRTGSGYTF	TGTGCCACCTACCGGACAGGGAGTGGCTACACCTTC
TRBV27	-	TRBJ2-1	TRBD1	CASSLGPDRDPRNEQFF	TGTGCCAGCAGTTTAGGTCCGGACAGGGATCCACGGAATGAGCAGTTCTTC
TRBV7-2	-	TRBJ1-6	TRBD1	CASSYTGDSPLHF	TGTGCCAGCAGCTATACAGGGGACTCACCCCTCCACTTT
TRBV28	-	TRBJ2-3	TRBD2	CASRQRGITDTQYF	TGTGCCAGCCGACAGCGGGGGATCACAGATACGCAGTATTTT
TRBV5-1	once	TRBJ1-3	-	CASSLVAGVNVGNTIYF	TGCGCCAGCAGCTTGGTGGCAGGGGTAAATGTGGGAAACACCATATATTTT
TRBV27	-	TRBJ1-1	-	CASSPRGGKNTEAFF	TGTGCCAGCAGTCCCCGGGGAGGGAAGAACACTGAAGCTTTCTTT
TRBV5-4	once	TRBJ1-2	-	CASSLVSQGLYGYTF	TGTGCCAGCAGCTTGGTTTCCCAGGGGCTATATGGCTACACCTTC
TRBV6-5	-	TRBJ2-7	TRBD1	CASSRGQGAKYEQYF	TGTGCCAGCAGCCGGGGACAGGGGGCGAAATACGAGCAGTACTTC
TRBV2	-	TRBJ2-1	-	CASSYSGDEQFF	TGTGCCAGCAGTTACTCAGGCGATGAGCAGTTCTTC
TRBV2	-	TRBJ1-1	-	CASSQGPGTEAFF	TGTGCCAGCAGTCAGGGTCCTGGCACTGAAGCTTTCTTT
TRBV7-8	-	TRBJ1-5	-	CASSLAPYSNQPQHF	TGTGCCAGCAGCTTAGCCCCGTATAGCAATCAGCCCCAGCATTTT